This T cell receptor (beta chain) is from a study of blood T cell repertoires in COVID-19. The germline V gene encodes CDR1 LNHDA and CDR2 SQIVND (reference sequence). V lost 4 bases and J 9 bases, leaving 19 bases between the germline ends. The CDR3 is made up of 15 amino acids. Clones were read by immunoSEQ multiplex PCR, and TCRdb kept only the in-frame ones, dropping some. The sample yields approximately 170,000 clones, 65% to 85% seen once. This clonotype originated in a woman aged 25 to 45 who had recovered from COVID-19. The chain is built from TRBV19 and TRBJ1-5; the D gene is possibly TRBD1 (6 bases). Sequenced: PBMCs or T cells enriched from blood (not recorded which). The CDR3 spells CASSSLGAVLGPQHF. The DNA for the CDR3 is TGTGCCAGTAGTAGTCTGGGGGCGGTATTGGGGCCCCAGCATTTT.